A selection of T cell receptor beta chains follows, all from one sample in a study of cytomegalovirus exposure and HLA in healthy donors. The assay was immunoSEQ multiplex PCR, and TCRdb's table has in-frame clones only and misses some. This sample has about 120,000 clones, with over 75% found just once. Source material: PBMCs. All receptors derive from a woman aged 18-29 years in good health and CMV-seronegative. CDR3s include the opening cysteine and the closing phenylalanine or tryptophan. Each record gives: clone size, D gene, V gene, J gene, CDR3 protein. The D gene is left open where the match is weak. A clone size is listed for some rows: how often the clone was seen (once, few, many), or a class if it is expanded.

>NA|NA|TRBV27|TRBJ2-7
CASSLGQTYEQYF
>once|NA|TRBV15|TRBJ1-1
CATSRDSLESTEAFF
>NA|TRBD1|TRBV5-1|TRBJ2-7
CASSLGRYRGSYEQYF
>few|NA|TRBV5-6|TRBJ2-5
CASSLTERYQETQYF
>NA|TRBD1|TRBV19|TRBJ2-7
CASSRGTGPYEQYF
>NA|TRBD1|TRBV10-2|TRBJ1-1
CASSTGQGGFF
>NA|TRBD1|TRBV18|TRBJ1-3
CASSQGQGSSSGNTIYF
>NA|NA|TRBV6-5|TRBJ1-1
CASSPQEWYTEAFF
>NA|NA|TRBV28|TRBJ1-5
CASSIQAPQHF
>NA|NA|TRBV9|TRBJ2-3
CASSVTGRSDDTQYF
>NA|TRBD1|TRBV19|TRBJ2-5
CASTPRGLETQYF
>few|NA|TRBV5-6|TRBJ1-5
CASSFGGGTASFNQPQHF
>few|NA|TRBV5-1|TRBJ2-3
CASSLASGESDTQYF
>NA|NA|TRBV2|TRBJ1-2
CASSDTGGRIYGYTF
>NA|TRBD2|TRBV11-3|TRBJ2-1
CASSLTLAAVDEQFF
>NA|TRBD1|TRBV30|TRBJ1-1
CAWSVPGTGLTEAFF
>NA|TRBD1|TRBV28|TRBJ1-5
CASTRTGGRSQPQHF
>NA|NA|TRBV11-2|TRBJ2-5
CASSRRRVQETQYF
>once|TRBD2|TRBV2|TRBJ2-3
CASGGTSPPDTQYF
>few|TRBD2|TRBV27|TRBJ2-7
CASSLSPPGLAGGSFYEQYF
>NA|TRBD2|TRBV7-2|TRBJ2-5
CASSSFLAGWETQYF
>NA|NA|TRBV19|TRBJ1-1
CASSIKGGSEAFF
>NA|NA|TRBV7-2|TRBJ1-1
CASSLSARNTEAFF
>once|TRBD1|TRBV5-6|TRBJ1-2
CASSLGRGKRTGDRGYTF
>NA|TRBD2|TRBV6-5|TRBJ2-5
CASSPLRGGETQYF
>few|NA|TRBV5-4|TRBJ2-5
CASSLSRQGNKETQYF
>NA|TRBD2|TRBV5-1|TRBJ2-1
CASGTSGNNEQFF
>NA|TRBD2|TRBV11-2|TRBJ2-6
CASSFGVAGLGANVLTF
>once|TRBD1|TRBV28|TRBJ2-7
CASSSYHGTGSYEQYF
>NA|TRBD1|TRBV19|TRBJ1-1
CASSTQGAHGAFF
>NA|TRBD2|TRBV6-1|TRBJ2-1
CASSARGDYNEQFF
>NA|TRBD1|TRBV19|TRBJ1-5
CASGDRAYQPQHF
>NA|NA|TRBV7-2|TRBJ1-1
CASSFLLELGTEAFF
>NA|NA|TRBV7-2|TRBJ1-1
CASSLMSDKNTEAFF
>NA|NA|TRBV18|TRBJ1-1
CASSRDTLMNTEAFF
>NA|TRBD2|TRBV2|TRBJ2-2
CASRDLAGSNTGELFF
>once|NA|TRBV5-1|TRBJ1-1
CASSLLTGVETEAFF
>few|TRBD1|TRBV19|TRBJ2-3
CASSNPTGDTDTQYF